This T cell receptor (beta chain) was recorded in a study of T-cell reconstitution after alpha-beta-depleted transplantation in children. General study results and limits: The authors attributed T-cell counts and diversity one year after transplant mostly to newly produced T cells. For some patients, TCRbeta diversity was high at day 60 because of recipient T cells and thymic progenitors that survived. There were reportedly several hundred expanded graft clones from which alpha-beta T cells came about two months after transplant.

The V end was cut by 6 bases, the J end by 0 bases, with 11 bases between. CDR3 size: 14 residues. Researchers prepared the TCRbeta library using unique molecular identifiers, the study reports. In TCRdb, the PCR reads were re-called with MiXCR into one record per CDR3 protein. Of under 750,000 distinct CDR3 sequences in the sample, 23% were seen once. Worth noting for this clonotype: No antigen is known for it.

The V and J genes are TRBV12-3 or TRBV12-4 and TRBJ2-5; D is unclear. The origin of this receptor is a boy in the first two years of life who had a stem cell transplant for acute myeloid leukemia, so the T cells may come from the graft donor. The sample here was PBMCs, mostly from graft donor cells, taken 360 days after TCRalphabeta/CD19-depleted stem cell transplant. The DNA for the CDR3 is TGTGCCAGCAGCCTTGACTCGTACCAAGAGACCCAGTACTTC. It specifies CASSLDSYQETQYF.